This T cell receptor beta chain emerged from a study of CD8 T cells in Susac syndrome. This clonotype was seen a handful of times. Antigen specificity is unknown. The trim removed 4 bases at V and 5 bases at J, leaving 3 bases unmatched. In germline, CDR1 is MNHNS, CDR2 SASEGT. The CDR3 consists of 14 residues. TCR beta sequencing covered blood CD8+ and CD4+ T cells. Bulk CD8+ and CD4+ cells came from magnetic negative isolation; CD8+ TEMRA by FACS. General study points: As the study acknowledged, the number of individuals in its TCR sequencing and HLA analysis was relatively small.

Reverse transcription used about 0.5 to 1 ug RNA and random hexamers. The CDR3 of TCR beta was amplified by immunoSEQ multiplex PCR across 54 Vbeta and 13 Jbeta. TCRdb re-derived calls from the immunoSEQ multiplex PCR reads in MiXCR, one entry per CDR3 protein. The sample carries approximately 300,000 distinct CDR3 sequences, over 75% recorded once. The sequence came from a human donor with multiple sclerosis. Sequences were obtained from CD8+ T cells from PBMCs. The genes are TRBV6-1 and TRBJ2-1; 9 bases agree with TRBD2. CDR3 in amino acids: CASSGLAGNNEQFF. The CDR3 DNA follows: TGTGCCAGCAGTGGTCTAGCGGGAAACAATGAGCAGTTCTTC.